This TCR beta chain emerged from a study of OX40 agonist ivuxolimab in advanced cancers. Study as a whole: Among those enrolled, mean age was about 63 years (range roughly 20 to 79) and 75% to 90% were male.

CDR3 length: 14 residues. Germline V CDR1 and CDR2: SGHNT, YYREEE (reference sequence). The ends were cut back, 0 bases at V and 3 bases at J, with 7 bases in the middle. Sequencing used immunoSEQ multiplex PCR; TCRdb keeps in-frame clones, though not all of them. Among about 77,000 clones listed, 80% to 95% were seen once. Sequencing was performed on CD4+ or CD8+ T cells sorted from blood, taken in a trial of the OX40 agonist ivuxolimab. This sequence originates from an adult with an advanced solid tumor such as melanoma, head and neck, liver or kidney cancer. The rearrangement uses TRBV5-4 and TRBJ1-3; TRBD1 might be the D (5 bases). The CDR3 coding sequence is TGTGCCAGCAGCTTGGGGGGGGTTGGAAACACCATATATTTT. Its protein product is CASSLGGVGNTIYF.